The clone carrying this T cell receptor (beta chain) was detected ten times or more. The data are from a study of early T cells in non-severe SARS-CoV-2 infection. Study details: RNA in bulk from unsorted whole blood was sequenced, and chains were unpaired.

The germline V gene has CDR1 SGHVS and CDR2 FNYEAQ. Germline trimming cut 5 bases from V and 5 bases from J; bases unmatched to any gene: 7. CDR3 length: 14 residues. Unique molecular identifiers were added to individual cDNA molecules. TCRdb re-called the 5' RACE reads with MiXCR, one entry per CDR3 protein. Found here are roughly 70,000 distinct CDR3 sequences, more than 15% of them singletons; the top ten hold approximately 9%. This receptor was obtained from an adult who was a healthcare worker with PCR-confirmed SARS-CoV-2 infection or an uninfected control (not recorded which). V usage is TRBV7-6 and J usage is TRBJ2-7; 9 bases agree with TRBD2. The starting material was whole blood, obtained at baseline. The CDR3 here is CASSQALAGNEQYF. In nucleotides, the CDR3 is TGTGCCAGCAGCCAAGCTCTAGCGGGGAACGAGCAGTACTTC.